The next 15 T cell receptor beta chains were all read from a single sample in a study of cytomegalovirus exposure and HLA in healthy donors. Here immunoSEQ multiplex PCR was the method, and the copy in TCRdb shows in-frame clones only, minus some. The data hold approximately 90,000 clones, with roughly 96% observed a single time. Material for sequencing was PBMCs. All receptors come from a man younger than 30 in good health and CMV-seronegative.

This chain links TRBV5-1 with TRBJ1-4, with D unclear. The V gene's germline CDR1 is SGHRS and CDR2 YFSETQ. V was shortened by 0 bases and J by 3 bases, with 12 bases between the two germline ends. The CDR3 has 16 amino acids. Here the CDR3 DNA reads TGCGCCAGCAGCTTGGCTGTGGCGGGCCCTAATGAAAAACTGTTTTTT. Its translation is CASSLAVAGPNEKLFF.

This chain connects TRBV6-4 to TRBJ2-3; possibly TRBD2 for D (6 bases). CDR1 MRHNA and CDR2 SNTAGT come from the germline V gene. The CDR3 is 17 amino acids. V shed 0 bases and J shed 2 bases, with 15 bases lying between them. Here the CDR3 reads CASSDSKLAFPTDTQYF. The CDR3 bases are TGTGCCAGCAGTGACTCAAAACTAGCATTCCCCACAGATACGCAGTATTTT.

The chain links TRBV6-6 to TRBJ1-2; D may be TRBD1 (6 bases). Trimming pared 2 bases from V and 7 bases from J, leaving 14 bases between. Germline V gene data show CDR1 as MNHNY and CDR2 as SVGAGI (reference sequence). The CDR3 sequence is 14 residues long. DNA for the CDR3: TGTGCCAGCAGTTACCTATTACAGGGATCTGGCTACACCTTC. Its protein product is CASSYLLQGSGYTF.

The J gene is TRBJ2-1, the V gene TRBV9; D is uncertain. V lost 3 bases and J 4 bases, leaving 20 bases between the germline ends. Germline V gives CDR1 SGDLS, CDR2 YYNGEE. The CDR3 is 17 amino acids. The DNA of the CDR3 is TGTGCCAGCAGCGCTTACGGTGCCGGAGTTCGGTACAATGAGCAGTTCTTC. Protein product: CASSAYGAGVRYNEQFF.

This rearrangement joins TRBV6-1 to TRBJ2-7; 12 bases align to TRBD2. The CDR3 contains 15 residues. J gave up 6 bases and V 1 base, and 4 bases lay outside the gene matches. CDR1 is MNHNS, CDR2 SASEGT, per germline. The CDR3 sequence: CASSEGLAGVGEQYV. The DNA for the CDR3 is TGTGCCAGCAGTGAAGGACTAGCGGGAGTAGGCGAGCAGTACGTC.

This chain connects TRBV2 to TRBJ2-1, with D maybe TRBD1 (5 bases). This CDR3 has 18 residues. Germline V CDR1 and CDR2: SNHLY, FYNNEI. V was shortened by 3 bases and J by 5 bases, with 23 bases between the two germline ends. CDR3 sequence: CASSDFPLRANLNNEQFF. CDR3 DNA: TGTGCCAGCAGTGATTTCCCCCTCAGGGCCAATCTAAACAATGAGCAGTTCTTC.

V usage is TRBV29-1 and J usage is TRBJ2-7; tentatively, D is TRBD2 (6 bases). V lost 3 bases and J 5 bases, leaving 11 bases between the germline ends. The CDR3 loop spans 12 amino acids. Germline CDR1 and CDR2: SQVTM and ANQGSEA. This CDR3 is CSVEGSGDEQYF. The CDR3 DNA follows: TGCAGCGTTGAGGGTTCGGGGGACGAGCAGTACTTC.

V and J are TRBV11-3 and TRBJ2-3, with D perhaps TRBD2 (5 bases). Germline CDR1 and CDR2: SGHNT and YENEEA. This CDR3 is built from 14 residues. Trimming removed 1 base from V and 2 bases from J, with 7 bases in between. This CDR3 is CASSLAGNTDTQYF. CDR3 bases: TGTGCCAGCAGCTTAGCGGGAAACACAGATACGCAGTATTTT. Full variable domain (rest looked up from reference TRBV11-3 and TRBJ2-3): EAGVVQSPRYKIIEKKQPVAFWCNPISGHNTLYWYLQNLGQGPELLIRYENEEAVDDSQLPKDRFSAERLKGVDSTLKIQPAELGDSAVYLCASSLAGNTDTQYFGPGTRLTVL.

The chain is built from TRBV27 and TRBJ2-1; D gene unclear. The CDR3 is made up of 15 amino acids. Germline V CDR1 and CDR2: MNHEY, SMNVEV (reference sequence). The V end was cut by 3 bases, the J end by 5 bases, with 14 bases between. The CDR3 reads CASSFPPLGNNEQFF. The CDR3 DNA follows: TGTGCCAGCAGTTTCCCTCCCCTCGGTAACAATGAGCAGTTCTTC.

The CDR3 region has the DNA TGTGCCAGCACCCGAGACAGCTATGGCTACACCTTC. This translates into CASTRDSYGYTF. The chain uses TRBV28 and TRBJ1-2, with D possibly TRBD1 on 5 matching bases. CDR3 length equals 12 residues. V was cut by 7 bases and J by 4 bases, with 10 bases left in between. Germline CDR1 reads MDHEN; CDR2 reads SYDVKM.

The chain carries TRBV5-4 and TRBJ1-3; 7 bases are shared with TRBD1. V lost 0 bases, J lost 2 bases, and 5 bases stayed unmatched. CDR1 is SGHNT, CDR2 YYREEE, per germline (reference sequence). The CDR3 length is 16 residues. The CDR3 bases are TGTGCCAGCAGCTTGGGAGGGACAGAAGCTGGAAACACCATATATTTT. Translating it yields CASSLGGTEAGNTIYF.

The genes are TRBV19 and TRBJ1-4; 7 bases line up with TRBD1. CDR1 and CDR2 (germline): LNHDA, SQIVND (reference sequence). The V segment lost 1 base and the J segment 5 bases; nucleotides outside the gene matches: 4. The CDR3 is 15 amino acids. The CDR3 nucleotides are TGTGCCAGTAGTATAGTCCGCAGGGGGAATGAAAAACTGTTTTTT. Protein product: CASSIVRRGNEKLFF. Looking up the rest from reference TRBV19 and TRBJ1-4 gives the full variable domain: DGGITQSPKYLFRKEGQNVTLSCEQNLNHDAMYWYRQDPGQGLRLIYYSQIVNDFQKGDIAEGYSVSREKKESFPLTVTSAQKNPTAFYLCASSIVRRGNEKLFFGSGTQLSVL.

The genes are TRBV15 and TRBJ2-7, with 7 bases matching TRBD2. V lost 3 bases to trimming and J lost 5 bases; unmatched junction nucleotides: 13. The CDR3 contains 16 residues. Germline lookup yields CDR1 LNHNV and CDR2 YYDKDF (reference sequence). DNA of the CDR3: TGTGCCACCAGCAGCCGTCGGGTTAGCGGGTTTAACGAGCAGTACTTC. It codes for CATSSRRVSGFNEQYF.

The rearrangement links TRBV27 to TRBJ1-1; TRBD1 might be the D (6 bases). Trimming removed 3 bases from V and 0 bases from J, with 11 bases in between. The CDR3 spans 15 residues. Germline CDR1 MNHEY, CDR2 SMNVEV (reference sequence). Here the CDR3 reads CASSFSGGMNTEAFF. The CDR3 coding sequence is TGTGCCAGCAGTTTTTCGGGGGGCATGAACACTGAAGCTTTCTTT.

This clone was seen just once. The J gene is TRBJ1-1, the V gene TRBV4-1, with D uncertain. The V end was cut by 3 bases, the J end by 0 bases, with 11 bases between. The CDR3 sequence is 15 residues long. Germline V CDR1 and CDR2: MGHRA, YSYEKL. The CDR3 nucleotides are TGCGCCAGCAGCCAGGTTGACACCTTGAACACTGAAGCTTTCTTT. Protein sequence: CASSQVDTLNTEAFF.